This section outlines one T cell receptor beta chain sequence together with its context. Its target is unknown. Once RNA had been extracted, it was reverse transcribed into cDNA to act as the sequencing template. Some clones are missing from TCRdb's copy, which holds only in-frame ones; the method was immunoSEQ multiplex PCR. The sample records some 220,000 clones, about three fifths being singletons. These data come from a study of CD8+ T cells in alopecia areata. Study outcomes and limitations: Relative to normal scalp, lesional scalp, especially alopecia totalis/universalis, showed higher clonality. Tofacitinib significantly lowered scalp clonality and expanded CD8+ clones among the top 100. Many expanded lesional clones persisted in scalp and blood during tofacitinib treatment.

Specified treatment: oral pan-JAK inhibitor, 5-10 mg twice daily. Sorting of CD4+ and CD8+ T cells was performed on PBMCs. Sequenced here: CD4+ T cells sorted from blood, sampled at week 4, from a patient treated with tofacitinib. The clonotype was recovered from a human donor with alopecia areata.

This CDR3 reads CASSRDRGPNQPQHF. The CDR3 DNA sequence: TGTGCCAGCAGTCGGGACAGGGGGCCTAATCAGCCCCAGCATTTT. The rearrangement joins TRBV6-5 to TRBJ1-5, with 12 bases that match TRBD1. Trimming at V came to 5 bases and at J to 4 bases, leaving 3 bases not matched to a gene. Germline values: CDR1 MNHEY, CDR2 SVGAGI. The CDR3 contains 15 residues.